This T cell receptor (beta chain) comes out of a study of cytomegalovirus exposure and HLA in healthy donors. Study details: Early release data held around 80 million unique TCRs from HLA-typed donors.

13 Jbeta primers and 60 Vbeta primers were used for the PCR. Here immunoSEQ multiplex PCR was the method, and the copy in TCRdb shows in-frame clones only, minus some. Of about 88,000 clones listed, approximately 71% are singletons. Notes on the study in general: Sequencing depth roughly uniform across donors was assumed in presence/absence analyses.

For this clone: Its antigen is unidentified.

The germline gives CDR1 MDHEN, CDR2 SYDVKM. Trimming removed 6 bases at V and 6 bases at J, with 21 bases between. The CDR3 is 16 residues long. The donors comprised healthy bone marrow donors. The rearrangement uses TRBV28 and TRBJ1-5, with a tentative D call TRBD1 (6 bases). The sample comprised PBMCs. This clonotype originated in a woman aged 18-29 years in good health and CMV-seropositive. The CDR3 sequence is CASRPQTGQNTQPQHF. The DNA of the CDR3 is TGTGCCAGCAGGCCCCAGACTGGACAGAACACTCAGCCCCAGCATTTT.